This TCR beta chain is from a study of blood T cell repertoires in COVID-19. CDR3 length: 14 amino acids. Deletions cut 4 bases from V and 2 bases from J, with 13 bases between. CDR1 is GTSNPN and CDR2 is SVGIG in the germline V gene (reference sequence). Individuals aged 18 to 89 years were recruited from about two dozen US areas. Researchers sorted participants into cohorts using their self-reported clinical history. Authors' data handling: Nucleated cell number was recorded as an estimate derived from reference gene primer amplification. TCRdb's table, derived via immunoSEQ multiplex PCR, lists solely in-frame clones and lacks some. V, J and clone size are taken as reported in that table, and D and trimming were inferred from the DNA itself. Among 260,000 or so clones, 80% to 90% were seen once, and the ten largest hold around 15%.

The chain joins TRBV30 to TRBJ2-3; D remains unclear. Sample: PBMCs or T cells enriched from blood (not recorded which). This TCR was sampled from a young man who had recovered from COVID-19. The CDR3 DNA reads TGTGCCTGGACCCTACGCGGCTTCACAGATACGCAGTATTTT. Amino acids: CAWTLRGFTDTQYF.